This T cell receptor beta chain was observed in a study of OX40 agonist ivuxolimab in advanced cancers. Study as a whole: Patients received intravenous ivuxolimab every 2 weeks at 0.01 to 10 mg/kg.

Measured with immunoSEQ multiplex PCR; TCRdb has only the in-frame clones, and not every one. The sample lists 15,000 to 25,000 clones; roughly 91% were seen once. V lost 5 bases and J lost 13, with 33 bases in between. The CDR3 totals 18 residues. CDR1 and CDR2 (germline): SEHNR, FQNEAQ (reference sequence). Blood was sampled at baseline, cycle 4 day 1, and cycle 7 day 1. Points from the study as a whole: Some nonresponders additionally presented with little normalized T-cell clonal expansion. Among T cells, CD8+ cells averaged more expanded clones than CD4+ cells.

Remarks on this clone: Its antigen is undetermined.

This receptor was taken from an adult with an advanced solid tumor such as melanoma, head and neck, liver or kidney cancer. V usage is TRBV7-9 and J usage is TRBJ2-1, with a possible D match to TRBD1 (5 bases). Sequences were derived from CD4+ or CD8+ T cells sorted from blood, sampled in a trial of the OX40 agonist ivuxolimab. CDR3 in amino acids: CASSTTQQVSAPNEVQFF. DNA of the CDR3: TGTGCCAGCAGCACGACTCAACAGGTTTCTGCGCCCAATGAGGTCCAGTTCTTC.